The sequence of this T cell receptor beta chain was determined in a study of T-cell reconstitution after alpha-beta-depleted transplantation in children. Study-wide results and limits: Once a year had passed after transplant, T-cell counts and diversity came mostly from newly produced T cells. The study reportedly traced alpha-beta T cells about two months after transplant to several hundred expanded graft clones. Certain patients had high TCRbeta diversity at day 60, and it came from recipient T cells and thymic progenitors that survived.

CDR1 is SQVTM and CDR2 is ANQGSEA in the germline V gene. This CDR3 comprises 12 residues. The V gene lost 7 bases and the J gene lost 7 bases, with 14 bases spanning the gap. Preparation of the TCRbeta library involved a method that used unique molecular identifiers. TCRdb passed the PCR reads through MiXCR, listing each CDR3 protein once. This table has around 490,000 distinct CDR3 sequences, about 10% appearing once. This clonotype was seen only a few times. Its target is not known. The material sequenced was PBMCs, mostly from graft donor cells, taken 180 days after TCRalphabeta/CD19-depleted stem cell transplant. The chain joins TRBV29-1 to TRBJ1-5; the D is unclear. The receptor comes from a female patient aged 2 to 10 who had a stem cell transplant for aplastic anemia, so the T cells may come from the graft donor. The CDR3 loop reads CSAQSGTQPQHF. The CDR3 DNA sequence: TGCAGCGCTCAGAGCGGCACGCAGCCCCAGCATTTT.